What follows are 18 T cell receptor beta chains derived from one specimen sequenced in a study of spatial heterogeneity in lung cancer. Study-wide results and caveats: Intratumoral expanded alpha and beta TCR counts were found to track tumor mutation counts.

TCRdb re-called the 5' RACE reads with MiXCR, one entry per CDR3 protein. The sample has some 6,000 distinct CDR3 sequences, less than 15% seen once. The time point here: sample taken at primary tumor resection. Their antigens remain unidentified. The sample in question was lung tumor tissue, obtained at surgery. These receptors were collected from a male donor with early-stage non-small cell lung cancer.

This clonotype was seen only a few times. The library was built for alpha chains, so this beta chain is an off-target read and its size means little. The rearrangement joins TRBV5-1 to TRBJ1-6, with 7 nucleotides matching TRBD1. The CDR3 runs to 15 residues. V lost 4 bases, J lost 7 bases, and 8 bases stayed unmatched. Germline CDR1 is SGHRS and CDR2 is YFSETQ. The CDR3 sequence: CASSPRDRPNSPLHF. The CDR3 DNA sequence: TGCGCCAGCAGCCCCCGGGACAGACCCAATTCACCCCTCCACTTT.

By proportion, this clonotype is medium-sized. A library prepared for alpha chains yielded this beta chain as an off-target read; its size is of little meaning. CDR3 loop: CASSLGDRQNEKLFF. For the CDR3, the DNA is TGTGCCAGCAGTTTAGGGGACAGGCAAAATGAAAAACTGTTTTTT. The rearrangement joins TRBV12-3 or TRBV12-4 to TRBJ1-4; 8 bases match TRBD1. The V gene end was trimmed by 1 base and the J gene end by 5 bases; junction bases not matched to a gene: 3. The CDR3 runs to 15 residues.

A remark on this clonotype: A much bigger clone sits one base away, suggesting this may be a read error. For a library built for alpha chains, this beta chain is a stray read; little rests on its size. The gene calls are TRBV27 and TRBJ2-3; TRBD1 matches at 7 bases. Germline V CDR1 and CDR2: MNHEY, SMNVEV (reference sequence). The CDR3 is 15 residues long. The chain's CDR3 is CTSSLPGTGTDTQYF. Here the CDR3 DNA reads TGTACCAGCAGTTTACCTGGGACAGGCACAGATACGCAGTATTTT.

By frequency in the sample, this clonotype is medium-sized. Since it is a stray read in a library aimed at alpha chains, this beta chain has a size that is not meaningful. The J gene is TRBJ2-2, the V gene TRBV7-8; D unresolved. This CDR3 has 15 residues. Germline CDR1 and CDR2: SGHVS and FQNEAQ. Trimming removed 5 bases at V and 4 bases at J, with 14 bases between. CDR3 nucleotides: TGTGCCAGCAGCCCCTATTCCGAAACCACCGGGGAGCTGTTTTTT. Its protein is CASSPYSETTGELFF.

This clonotype qualifies as medium-sized. This beta chain lies outside the target of a library built for alpha chains; its clone size means little. The CDR3 loop reads CASSLGRGYQETQYF. The DNA for the CDR3 is TGTGCCAGCTCTCTGGGTCGGGGTTACCAAGAGACCCAGTACTTC. The V gene is TRBV27, the J gene TRBJ2-5, with TRBD2 as a possible D gene (5 bases). The length of the CDR3 is 15 residues. CDR1 and CDR2 (germline): MNHEY, SMNVEV (reference sequence). With 8 bases removed from V and 0 bases from J, the gap between germline ends came to 16 bases.

Worth noting for this clonotype: This beta chain is an unintended read in a library built for alpha chains; its size means little. The rearrangement joins TRBV20-1 to TRBJ2-2, with D possibly being TRBD2 (6 bases). The CDR3 runs 14 residues. The germline gives CDR1 DFQATT, CDR2 SNEGSKA (reference sequence). Trimming removed 4 bases at V and 3 bases at J, with 12 bases between. The DNA for the CDR3 is TGCAGTGCTAAGAGGACGGGGGACACCGGGGAGCTGTTTTTT. This sequence encodes CSAKRTGDTGELFF.

In its sample, this clonotype ranks as medium-sized. Because the library targeted alpha chains, this beta chain is an off-target read whose size means little. V gene TRBV27 combines with J gene TRBJ2-7; a possible D gene is TRBD1 (6 bases). With 6 bases removed from V and 3 bases from J, the gap between germline ends came to 18 bases. Germline V lookup: CDR1 MNHEY, CDR2 SMNVEV (reference sequence). This CDR3 region has 15 residues. The CDR3 bases are TGTGCCAGCAGCCGGACAGCCGCTCCGTACTACGAGCAGTACTTC. Amino acid sequence: CASSRTAAPYYEQYF.

This clonotype qualifies as medium-sized (0.01 to 0.1%). A library prepared for alpha chains yielded this beta chain as an off-target read; its size is of little meaning. The rearrangement links TRBV20-1 to TRBJ2-1; 9 bases fit TRBD1. V dropped 6 bases and J dropped 7; count of bases not matched to a gene: 10. This CDR3 spans 14 amino acids. Germline V CDR1 and CDR2: DFQATT, SNEGSKA (reference sequence). Here the CDR3 DNA reads TGCAGTGCCGGGGACAGGGCCTCTGGGAATGAGCAGTTCTTC. It is translated as CSAGDRASGNEQFF.

This clonotype is labeled as medium-sized (0.01 to 0.1%). This beta chain is a stray read from a library made for alpha chains; its abundance is not meaningful. The chain employs TRBV20-1 and TRBJ2-2; D uncertain. The CDR3 covers 13 residues. Germline CDR1 is DFQATT and CDR2 is SNEGSKA (reference sequence). V was clipped by 1 base and J by 2 bases, with 5 bases between them. The CDR3 coding sequence is TGCAGTGCTAGAGTCAGTAACACCGGGGAGCTGTTTTTT. Translating gives CSARVSNTGELFF.

This clonotype counts as medium-sized (0.01 to 0.1%). This beta chain is off target for a library built for alpha chains, so its abundance means little. The V gene is TRBV10-2, the J gene TRBJ1-1, with a possible D match to TRBD1 (5 bases). Between the trimmed V and J ends, which lost 2 bases and 1 base, there was a span of 8 bases. CDR3 length: 14 residues. The germline gives CDR1 WSHSY, CDR2 SAAADI. This CDR3 is CASSEGGGNTEAFF. The CDR3, as DNA: TGCGCCAGCAGTGAGGGGGGGGGGAACACTGAAGCTTTCTTT.

This clonotype was observed a few times. A library made for alpha chains picked up this beta chain off target, so its size means little. The genes are TRBV4-1 and TRBJ2-3; D is ambiguous. This CDR3 spans 13 amino acids. Trimming removed 4 bases from V and 2 bases from J, with 7 bases in between. The germline V gene has CDR1 MGHRA and CDR2 YSYEKL. The chain's CDR3 is CASSPPYTDTQYF. CDR3 sequence (DNA): TGCGCCAGCAGCCCTCCTTACACAGATACGCAGTATTTT.

In its sample, this clonotype was seen a few times. This beta chain is a stray sequence in a library constructed for alpha chains; its clone size is not meaningful. The chain employs TRBV6-6 and TRBJ2-7, with 7 bases matching TRBD2. CDR3 length equals 15 residues. J lost 3 bases, V lost 0 bases, and 5 bases had no gene match. Germline V gene data show CDR1 as MNHNY and CDR2 as SVGAGI (reference sequence). In DNA form, the CDR3 reads TGTGCCAGCAGTTACTCGGGCGGGAGAGACTACGAGCAGTACTTC. Amino acids: CASSYSGGRDYEQYF.

Notes on this clonotype: Found in a library prepared for alpha chains, this beta chain is an off-target read, and its abundance has little meaning. The chain links TRBV4-1 to TRBJ2-3, with 7 bases that match TRBD2. The CDR3 has 14 residues. V lost 3 bases to trimming and J lost 2 bases; unmatched junction nucleotides: 2. Germline V gene data show CDR1 as MGHRA and CDR2 as YSYEKL. The CDR3 DNA is TGCGCCAGCAGCCAGGGGACTATCACAGATACGCAGTATTTT. This translates into CASSQGTITDTQYF.

This clonotype is termed medium-sized (0.01 to 0.1%). This beta chain was picked up by a library intended for alpha chains and is off target, so its count carries little meaning. This chain connects TRBV5-4 to TRBJ2-7; possible D gene TRBD1, 6 bases. The CDR3 consists of 13 residues. Germline CDR1 reads SGHNT; CDR2 reads YYREEE (reference sequence). The V end was cut by 3 bases, the J end by 6 bases, with 13 bases between. In nucleotides, the CDR3 is TGTGCCAGCAGCTCGACAGGTGGGGGCGAGCAGTACTTC. Residues: CASSSTGGGEQYF. Full variable domain (remainder filled in from reference TRBV5-4 and TRBJ2-7): ETGVTQSPTHLIKTRGQQVTLRCSSQSGHNTVSWYQQALGQGPQFIFQYYREEENGRGNFPPRFSGLQFPNYSSELNVNALELDDSALYLCASSSTGGGEQYFGPGTRLTVT.

By proportion, this clonotype is medium-sized. This beta chain represents an off-target read in a library built for alpha chains; its size is of limited meaning. The chain carries TRBV5-5 and TRBJ1-1; no firm D call. V dropped 0 bases and J dropped 2 bases, with 11 bases sitting between them. Germline lookup yields CDR1 SGHKS and CDR2 YYEKEE (reference sequence). The CDR3 runs to 15 residues. CDR3 nucleotide sequence: TGTGCCAGCAGCTTGGTCATACAATCAAACACTGAAGCTTTCTTT. Protein: CASSLVIQSNTEAFF. The full variable domain, in which reference TRBV5-5 and TRBJ1-1 provide the parts outside the CDR3, is DAGVTQSPTHLIKTRGQQVTLRCSPISGHKSVSWYQQVLGQGPQFIFQYYEKEERGRGNFPDRFSARQFPNYSSELNVNALLLGDSALYLCASSLVIQSNTEAFFGQGTRLTVV.

By frequency in the sample, this clonotype is medium-sized (0.01 to 0.1%). Because this beta chain is a stray read in a library intended to capture alpha chains, its abundance should not be given much weight. The chain couples TRBV5-1 to TRBJ2-1; TRBD2 matches at 8 bases. J lost 7 bases, V lost 5 bases, and 11 bases had no gene match. Germline V CDR1 and CDR2: SGHRS, YFSETQ. This CDR3 is built from 15 residues. The CDR3 sequence is CASSEGTRSWNEQFF. DNA for the CDR3: TGCGCCAGCAGTGAGGGGACTAGGTCGTGGAATGAGCAGTTCTTC.

This clonotype was observed many times. The size of this beta chain means little, since it is a stray read in a library made for alpha chains. The chain couples TRBV4-2 to TRBJ1-5; D is possibly TRBD1 (5 bases). This CDR3 is built from 16 residues. Germline loops: CDR1 LGHNA, CDR2 YNFKEQ. The germline V and J ends were trimmed by 4 bases and 7 bases, with 20 bases remaining between them. The chain's CDR3 is CASSREFGAAEQPQHF. As DNA, the CDR3 is TGTGCCAGCAGCCGAGAGTTCGGGGCGGCGGAGCAGCCCCAGCATTTT.

This clonotype was counted ten times or more. Found in a library prepared for alpha chains, this beta chain is an off-target read, and its abundance has little meaning. The V call is TRBV20-1, the J call TRBJ1-3, with 10 positions matching TRBD1. From germline, CDR1 is DFQATT and CDR2 SNEGSKA (reference sequence). This CDR3 region has 20 residues. Trimming cost V 1 base and J 0 bases; bases outside gene matches: 15. The CDR3 DNA follows: TGCAGTGCTAGAGCCCGTGGGGCCGGGACAGGGGATTTCTCTGGAAACACCATATATTTT. Protein product: CSARARGAGTGDFSGNTIYF.